A selection of T cell receptor beta chains follows, all from one sample in a study of blood T cell repertoires in COVID-19. Clones were sequenced by immunoSEQ multiplex PCR, and TCRdb holds only the in-frame ones, with some missing. This sample yields more than 50,000 clones, of which 83% are seen a single time; 1.5% to 2% belongs to the top ten. Sequencing input: peripheral blood. The receptors were sampled from an older woman with acute or convalescent COVID-19. Both conserved end residues are trimmed from each CDR3. The order of the fields is CDR3 length, V gene, CDR3 protein.

len: 13
v_gene: TRBV5-1
CDR3aa: ASSLSRATNEKLF

len: 13
v_gene: TRBV3-1/TRBV3-2
CDR3aa: ASSPFSGSNYGYT

len: 12
v_gene: TRBV5-1
CDR3aa: ASSEGQGLYGYT

len: 12
v_gene: TRBV6-6
CDR3aa: ASTRGDRGYEQY

len: 11
v_gene: TRBV11-2
CDR3aa: ASSLIRVTEAF

len: 13
v_gene: TRBV19
CDR3aa: ASRGNWDSSYEQY

len: 11
v_gene: TRBV19
CDR3aa: ASTLTLNTEAF

len: 13
v_gene: TRBV28
CDR3aa: ASSLWGQGAGGYT

len: 13
v_gene: TRBV5-1
CDR3aa: ASSLAGGRGETQY

len: 15
v_gene: TRBV18
CDR3aa: ASSPRRETRGNQPQH

len: 12
v_gene: TRBV19
CDR3aa: ASSSQGNTGELF

len: 16
v_gene: TRBV13
CDR3aa: ASSSTSGLAGKYYEQY

len: 14
v_gene: TRBV4-2
CDR3aa: ASSQDAGQVRKTQY

len: 14
v_gene: TRBV19
CDR3aa: ASSTRDRGSDTEAF

len: 16
v_gene: TRBV5-1
CDR3aa: ASSYFEQGSSYNSPLH

len: 13
v_gene: TRBV6-5
CDR3aa: ASSSRAGGNTEAF

len: 13
v_gene: TRBV5-6
CDR3aa: ASSQTVSSYNEQF

len: 11
v_gene: TRBV29-1
CDR3aa: SVGSNAGQPQH

len: 13
v_gene: TRBV6-5
CDR3aa: ASSQDRGGGYGYT

len: 13
v_gene: TRBV27
CDR3aa: ASSLQSGGGTEAF

len: 12
v_gene: TRBV10-2
CDR3aa: ASTVTSSSYEQY

len: 12
v_gene: TRBV6-6
CDR3aa: ASSFREGSYGYT

len: 10
v_gene: TRBV28
CDR3aa: AGKTGDYGYT

len: 9
v_gene: TRBV7-6
CDR3aa: AGAGTDTQY

len: 12
v_gene: TRBV9
CDR3aa: ASSQHGQGNTIY

len: 13
v_gene: TRBV18
CDR3aa: ASSSGQGANTEAF

len: 16
v_gene: TRBV2
CDR3aa: ASSRPGQGSNGNSPLH

len: 11
v_gene: TRBV12-3/TRBV12-4
CDR3aa: ASSRQGHTEAF

len: 12
v_gene: TRBV24-1
CDR3aa: ATSDWAGGETQY

len: 14
v_gene: TRBV24-1
CDR3aa: ATSEPGRDNTDTQY

len: 11
v_gene: TRBV27
CDR3aa: ASSFQGLRGYT

len: 11
v_gene: TRBV30
CDR3aa: AYQTGGNQPQH

len: 10
v_gene: TRBV19
CDR3aa: ASSDRDWEAF

len: 14
v_gene: TRBV6-1
CDR3aa: ASSEWDRVMNTEAF

len: 10
v_gene: TRBV6-5
CDR3aa: ASRQGSYGYT

len: 12
v_gene: TRBV5-1
CDR3aa: ASSFESLHNEQF

len: 13
v_gene: TRBV24-1
CDR3aa: ATSDGADSGNTIY

len: 14
v_gene: TRBV5-1
CDR3aa: ASSPGTGGYTDTQY

len: 12
v_gene: TRBV7-9
CDR3aa: ASSPQLGGHEQY

len: 10
v_gene: TRBV5-6
CDR3aa: ASSLTGGGYT

len: 13
v_gene: TRBV7-7
CDR3aa: ASSLHGTPNEKLF